The 31 T cell receptor beta chains below all came from one sample that was sequenced in a study of tissue T cells after allogeneic stem cell transplantation. Time point indicated: mouse harvest day 7 after allogeneic transplant. Tail vein injection delivered 10^7 T-cell-depleted bone marrow cells and 10^6 splenic CD5+ T cells. Sequenced by immunoSEQ multiplex PCR; TCRdb stores in-frame clones only, minus some. The profile covers more than 6,500 clones, with 45% to 65% appearing a single time and about 12% taken by the ten largest. The sample taken for sequencing was lymph node tissue. Receptor source: a female BALB/c mouse given C57BL/6 T cells with graft-versus-host disease after an allogeneic hematopoietic cell transplant.

Comment on this clone: Gene names are the mouse ones. The CDR3 here is CASSLRTEVFF. CDR3 DNA (partial): TGTGCCAGCAGTCTGAGGACAGAAGTCTTC. The chain carries TRBV26 and TRBJ1-1; no definite D call. The read finishes 1 residue shy of the CDR3 end, and the germline J gene is used to complete it. Trimming cost V 2 bases and J 5 bases, with 3 bases left between them. The germline V gene has CDR1 KGHPV and CDR2 FQNQEV (reference sequence). CDR3 length equals 11 residues. The full variable domain, its missing parts supplied by reference TRBV26 and TRBJ1-1, is NSKVIQTPRYLVKGQGQKAKMRCIPEKGHPVVFWYQQNKNNEFKFLINFQNQEVLQQIDMTEKRFSAECPSNSPCSLEIQSSEAGDSALYLCASSLRTEVFFGKGTRLTVV.

As regards this clone: Germline and genes: mouse. Here the CDR3 reads CASRNNNQAPLF. CDR3 bases read: TGTGCCAGCAGAAATAACAACCAGGCTCCGCTT. The chain combines TRBV26 with TRBJ1-5; unclear D gene. The read terminates 1 residue before the CDR3 end, so the remaining end is supplied by the germline J gene. V lost 6 bases and J lost 0, with 3 bases in between. This CDR3 contains 12 residues. Looked up from germline, CDR1 is KGHPV and CDR2 is FQNQEV (reference sequence).

This clone was seen a handful of times. Genes and germline come from the mouse. The CDR3 is cut off 1 residue early in the read; its end comes from the germline J gene. The gene calls are TRBV16 and TRBJ2-5; 8 bases are a match to TRBD2. V was pared by 4 bases and J by 3 bases, with 3 bases of the junction left unmatched. CDR3 length equals 14 residues. Germline values: CDR1 SGHSA, CDR2 FRNQAP. The sequenced CDR3 bases are TGTGCAAGCAGCTACCGACTGGGGCAAGACACCCAGTAC. Its protein product is CASSYRLGQDTQY. The complete CDR3 reads CASSYRLGQDTQYF.

On this clone: Any gene name here is a mouse gene name. The sequenced part of the CDR3 DNA is TGTGCCAGCAGTCTGTCGGGGGCTGAGCAGTTC. Its protein is CASSLSGAEQF. The whole CDR3 reads CASSLSGAEQFF. The chain uses TRBV26 and TRBJ2-1; D is unclear. The read comes to an end 1 residue before the CDR3 does, leaving the germline J gene to fill in the end. CDR1 KGHPV and CDR2 FQNQEV come from the germline V gene (reference sequence). Trimming removed 0 bases from V and 7 bases from J, with 4 bases in between. There are 12 residues in the CDR3. Together with reference TRBV26 and TRBJ2-1, the CDR3 gives the full variable domain: NSKVIQTPRYLVKGQGQKAKMRCIPEKGHPVVFWYQQNKNNEFKFLINFQNQEVLQQIDMTEKRFSAECPSNSPCSLEIQSSEAGDSALYLCASSLSGAEQFFGPGTRLTVL.

Relative to its sample, this clone is medium-sized (0.01 to 0.1%). Genes and germline are mouse. Sequencing ends 1 residue short of the CDR3 end; the germline J gene provides the rest. V usage is TRBV13-2 and J usage is TRBJ1-3; D remains unclear. Trimming pared 2 bases from V and 0 bases from J, leaving 6 bases between. This CDR3 is 14 amino acids long. Germline V gene sequence: CDR1 NNHNN, CDR2 SYGAGS (reference sequence). CDR3 residues: CASGDRNSGNTLYF. The sequenced CDR3 bases are TGTGCCAGCGGTGACAGGAATTCTGGAAATACGCTCTAT.

Turning to this clone: Gene labels here are mouse ones. The CDR3 end is not reached by the read, which stops 1 residue before it; the germline J gene fills it in. J is TRBJ2-1 and V is TRBV17; 9 bases agree with TRBD2. V dropped 5 bases and J dropped 7; count of bases not matched to a gene: 3. Germline CDR1 and CDR2: MNHDT and YYDKIL. The CDR3 has 13 amino acids. The covered CDR3 bases are TGTGCTAGCAGTTTGGGGGGGCCGGCTGAGCAGTTC. Translation gives CASSLGGPAEQF. In full, the CDR3 reads CASSLGGPAEQFF.

This clone was detected only a few times. Gene names are the mouse ones. The missing CDR3 end, 1 residue past where the read stops, is filled in from the germline J gene. This chain uses TRBV15 with TRBJ2-3; 7 nucleotides match TRBD1. The CDR3 has 13 amino acids. Trimming took 8 bases from V and 0 from J; bases not matched to a gene: 2. Germline V gene data show CDR1 as SGHND and CDR2 as FRSKSL. The DNA read from the CDR3 is TGTGCCAGCCACAGGGGTAGTGCAGAAACGCTGTAT. It codes for CASHRGSAETLY. The full CDR3 protein reads CASHRGSAETLYF.

This clone is labeled large (0.1 to 1%). Germline and genes here are mouse. The read ends 1 residue early relative to the CDR3; the germline J gene fills the gap. The chain couples TRBV19 to TRBJ2-7; tentative D call: TRBD1 (5 bases). Germline V gives CDR1 FNHDT, CDR2 SITEND (reference sequence). The CDR3 totals 13 residues. The V end was cut by 2 bases, the J end by 7 bases, with 13 bases between. Here the CDR3 reads CASSIWSGREQYF. The part of the CDR3 DNA that was read is TGTGCCAGCAGTATTTGGTCAGGGCGGGAACAGTAC.

On this clone itself: Germline and genes: mouse. Read data end 1 residue before the CDR3 end; the end is taken from the germline J gene. The gene calls are TRBV23 and TRBJ2-7; the table calls TRBD2, which could not be checked here. This CDR3 has 15 residues. Germline assignment: CDR1 KGHTA and CDR2 FQNQQP. CDR3 DNA, as far as it was read: TGCTCCAGCAGTCCACCGGGACTGGGGGGCTATGAACAGTAC. It specifies CSSSPPGLGGYEQY. The full CDR3 protein is CSSSPPGLGGYEQYF.

This clone was seen a single time. Germline and genes: mouse. From the germline J gene comes the end of the CDR3, since the read stops 1 residue before it. V is TRBV14 and J is TRBJ1-4; D might be TRBD1 (5 bases). This CDR3 contains 12 residues. The V and J ends lost 4 bases and 4 bases respectively, with 5 bases between them. CDR1 and CDR2 from the germline V gene are SGHDT and FRDEAV. The CDR3 bases that were read are TGTGCCAGCAGTGACAGCAACGAAAGATTATTT. It encodes CASSDSNERLF. The full-length CDR3 reads as CASSDSNERLFF.

This clone came up once. Gene names refer to mouse genes. CDR3 DNA, as far as it was read: TGTGCCAGCAGTAACAGGGGAAGGACAGAAGTCTTC. Amino acid sequence: CASSNRGRTEVF. The full CDR3 protein reads CASSNRGRTEVFF. The rearrangement links TRBV13-3 to TRBJ1-1; 7 bases are a match to TRBD1. The CDR3 is cut off 1 residue early in the read; its end comes from the germline J gene. This CDR3 is built from 13 residues. Unmatched junction bases numbered 5, after V lost 4 bases and J lost 5 bases. Looked up from germline, CDR1 is NNHDY and CDR2 is SYVADS.

Points on this clone: Gene names and germline match the mouse. The read ends 1 residue shy of where the CDR3 ends; the end is completed using the germline J gene. The chain uses TRBV12-2 and TRBJ2-5; no reliable D call. V lost 0 bases and J lost 1, with 4 bases in between. The CDR3 length is 13 residues. Per the germline V gene, CDR1 is SGHLS and CDR2 is HYDKME. CDR3 loop: CASSLAYQDTQYF. CDR3 DNA (partial): TGTGCCAGCTCTCTCGCCTACCAAGACACCCAGTAC.

Worth noting for this clone: Genes and germline are mouse. Read data end 1 residue before the CDR3 end; the end is taken from the germline J gene. The chain is built from TRBV3 and TRBJ1-1; D unclear. CDR3 length: 14 amino acids. Germline CDR1 and CDR2: SNHLY and FYNGKV (reference sequence). V lost 1 base to trimming and J lost 0 bases, with 6 bases between them. Incomplete CDR3 DNA: TGTGCCAGCAGCTTAGGCCATGCAAACACAGAAGTCTTC. Translated: CASSLGHANTEVF. The whole CDR3 protein reads CASSLGHANTEVFF.

This clone is labeled as large. Gene names are the mouse ones. Read coverage stops 1 residue before the CDR3 terminus; the germline J gene supplies the remainder. This chain uses TRBV29 with TRBJ2-7; TRBD2 matches 9 bases. The length of the CDR3 is 13 residues. The V gene end was trimmed by 3 bases and the J gene end by 6 bases; junction bases not matched to a gene: 3. Germline V gene data show CDR1 as MSHET and CDR2 as SYDVDS. This chain's CDR3 is CASSFTGGFEQYF. The covered CDR3 bases are TGTGCTAGCAGTTTCACTGGGGGGTTTGAACAGTAC.

As for this clone: The gene names here belong to mouse. The sequenced fragment ends 1 residue before the CDR3 boundary, so the rest is inferred from the germline J gene. The chain employs TRBV3 and TRBJ2-1; TRBD1 matches 8 bases. V shed 6 bases and J 1 base; nucleotides not matched to a gene: 2. This CDR3 has 14 amino acids. Germline V lookup: CDR1 SNHLY, CDR2 FYNGKV (reference sequence). The CDR3 region is CASRRDRNYAEQFF. The CDR3 DNA, read in part, is TGTGCCAGCAGGAGGGACAGGAACTATGCTGAGCAGTTC.

This clone was recorded once. Gene and germline names: mouse. The read terminates 1 residue before the CDR3 end, so the remaining end is supplied by the germline J gene. The rearrangement links TRBV26 to TRBJ2-3; TRBD1 is a possible D gene (6 bases). The germline gives CDR1 KGHPV, CDR2 FQNQEV (reference sequence). Trimming took 4 bases from V and 0 from J, leaving 8 bases between them. CDR3 size: 14 residues. Here the CDR3 reads CASSRGQSAETLYF. CDR3 bases read: TGTGCCAGCAGTCGGGGACAAAGTGCAGAAACGCTGTAT.

A word on this clone: Germline and genes here are mouse. The CDR3 end falls 1 residue outside the read, so it is completed with the germline J gene. The genes are TRBV3 and TRBJ1-4; TRBD1 matches 9 bases. The CDR3 runs 15 residues. With 5 bases clipped from V and 3 bases from J, the junction kept 4 bases outside the gene matches. Germline V gene lookup returns CDR1 SNHLY and CDR2 FYNGKV (reference sequence). Here the CDR3 reads CASSKDRGANERLFF. The CDR3 DNA, read in part, is TGTGCCAGCAGCAAAGACAGGGGGGCCAACGAAAGATTATTT.

Details on this clone: Genes and germline are mouse. Sequencing ends 1 residue short of the CDR3 end; the germline J gene provides the rest. V is TRBV20 and J is TRBJ1-2; D unresolved. Germline V gene data show CDR1 as GFQATS and CDR2 as STVNSAI. The CDR3 covers 13 residues. The V end was cut by 3 bases, the J end by 0 bases, with 8 bases between. This CDR3 reads CGAREGANSDYTF. CDR3 DNA (partial): TGTGGTGCTAGAGAGGGCGCAAACTCCGACTACACC.

A note on this clone: Genes and germline are mouse. The read stops 1 residue short of the end of the CDR3; the missing end is completed from the germline J gene. The chain is built from TRBV13-1 and TRBJ1-2; 9 positions match TRBD1. The J segment lost 3 bases and the V segment lost 5 bases, leaving 2 bases of the junction unmatched. CDR1 and CDR2 from the germline V gene are NSHNY and SYGAGN. The CDR3 covers 13 residues. The CDR3 region is CASSRDRDSDYTF. The sequenced CDR3 bases are TGTGCCAGCAGCAGGGACAGGGACTCCGACTACACC.

This clone was detected only a few times. Gene names denote mouse genes. The sequence runs out 1 residue before the end of the CDR3; the remainder is reconstructed from the germline J gene. The chain has TRBV20 and TRBJ2-7; 8 positions match TRBD1. The CDR3 has 14 amino acids. CDR1 and CDR2 (germline): GFQATS, STVNSAI. Germline trimming cut 0 bases from V and 5 bases from J; bases unmatched to any gene: 6. CDR3 in amino acids: CGARDQGARNEQYF. CDR3 DNA (partial): TGTGGTGCTAGGGATCAGGGGGCGCGGAATGAACAGTAC.

On this clone itself: Mouse gene names apply. The read ends 1 residue early relative to the CDR3; the germline J gene fills the gap. The chain has TRBV26 and TRBJ1-2, with D possibly matching TRBD1 (5 bases). The CDR3 covers 14 residues. In germline, CDR1 is KGHPV, CDR2 FQNQEV (reference sequence). V was clipped by 2 bases and J by 2 bases, with 9 bases between them. The covered CDR3 bases are TGTGCCAGCAGTCTGCAGGGAAGGAACTCCGACTACACC. Amino acids: CASSLQGRNSDYT. The full CDR3 protein reads CASSLQGRNSDYTF.

This clone was counted between two and nine times. Mouse names are used for the genes. The read terminates 1 residue ahead of where the CDR3 ends, so the germline J gene completes it. This rearrangement joins TRBV26 to TRBJ2-3; D remains unclear. Trimming cost V 2 bases and J 1 base, with 7 bases left between them. Germline CDR1 reads KGHPV; CDR2 reads FQNQEV (reference sequence). This CDR3 spans 14 amino acids. The part of the CDR3 DNA that was read is TGTGCCAGCAGTCTGGGAGGAGGTGCAGAAACGCTGTAT. This sequence encodes CASSLGGGAETLY. The CDR3 as a whole reads CASSLGGGAETLYF.

Details on this clone: Genes and germline come from the mouse. The CDR3 end is not reached by the read, which stops 1 residue before it; the germline J gene fills it in. The rearrangement uses TRBV31 and TRBJ2-7, with 11 bases that match TRBD1. The CDR3 is 15 residues long. Trimming cost V 0 bases and J 3 bases; bases outside gene matches: 4. CDR1 is GKSSPN, CDR2 SITVG, per germline. CDR3: CAWSLGGTGGYEQYF. Partial CDR3 DNA: TGTGCCTGGAGTCTAGGCGGGACAGGGGGCTATGAACAGTAC. The full variable domain, with the rest looked up from reference TRBV31 and TRBJ2-7, is AQTIHQWPVAEIKAVGSPLSLGCTIKGKSSPNLYWYWQATGGTLQQLFYSITVGQVESVVQLNLSASRPKDDQFILSTEKLLLSHSGFYLCAWSLGGTGGYEQYFGPGTRLTVL.

This clone has only a few counts. Germline and genes here are mouse. The read halts 1 residue ahead of the CDR3 end, with the missing end drawn from the germline J gene. The chain has TRBV31 and TRBJ1-3; D unclear. Germline CDR1 is GKSSPN and CDR2 is SITVG. V shed 0 bases and J shed 0 bases, with 3 bases lying between them. The CDR3 contains 13 residues. CDR3 bases read: TGTGCCTGGAGTCTCAATTCTGGAAATACGCTCTAT. Translating gives CAWSLNSGNTLY. In full, the CDR3 is CAWSLNSGNTLYF. The full variable domain, with the rest looked up from reference TRBV31 and TRBJ1-3, is AQTIHQWPVAEIKAVGSPLSLGCTIKGKSSPNLYWYWQATGGTLQQLFYSITVGQVESVVQLNLSASRPKDDQFILSTEKLLLSHSGFYLCAWSLNSGNTLYFGEGSRLIVV.

To note about this clone: Mouse names are used for the genes. From the germline J gene comes the end of the CDR3, since the read stops 1 residue before it. This sequence joins TRBV26 and TRBJ1-3; 10 nucleotides align to TRBD1. Germline V gives CDR1 KGHPV, CDR2 FQNQEV (reference sequence). V lost 6 bases to trimming and J lost 2 bases; unmatched junction nucleotides: 4. The CDR3 contains 15 residues. The sequenced CDR3 bases are TGTGCCAGCAGCCCGGGACAGGGGACTGGAAATACGCTCTAT. Amino acid sequence: CASSPGQGTGNTLY. The whole CDR3 reads CASSPGQGTGNTLYF.

There are a few counts of this clone. Gene names are the mouse ones. The read stops 1 residue short of the end of the CDR3; the missing end is completed from the germline J gene. The chain is built from TRBV3 and TRBJ1-3; TRBD1 matches 10 bases. Trimming at V came to 5 bases and at J to 2 bases, leaving 3 bases not matched to a gene. CDR1 is SNHLY and CDR2 is FYNGKV in the germline V gene (reference sequence). There are 15 residues in the CDR3. CDR3 DNA (partial): TGTGCCAGCAGCCACGGACAGGGGGCTGGAAATACGCTCTAT. Protein product: CASSHGQGAGNTLY. In full, the CDR3 is CASSHGQGAGNTLYF.

This clone was seen a handful of times. Genes here carry mouse names. The sequence runs out 1 residue before the end of the CDR3; the remainder is reconstructed from the germline J gene. The chain joins TRBV3 to TRBJ1-5; no reliable D call. CDR3 length: 12 amino acids. The V end lost 4 bases, the J end lost 4 bases, and 5 bases lay between the germline ends. CDR1 is SNHLY and CDR2 is FYNGKV in the germline V gene (reference sequence). The part of the CDR3 DNA that was read is TGTGCCAGCAGCTCCATGAACCAGGCTCCGCTT. Residues: CASSSMNQAPL. The whole CDR3 sequence reads CASSSMNQAPLF.

In its sample, this clone was seen once. The genes and germline here are from mouse. CDR3 protein: CSSSRDSNTEVFF. Incomplete CDR3 DNA: TGCTCCAGCAGCCGGGACAGTAACACAGAAGTCTTC. This rearrangement joins TRBV23 to TRBJ1-1; TRBD1, as called in the table, went unchecked against the DNA. The read falls 1 residue short of the CDR3 end, and the missing part is taken from the germline J gene. CDR1 is KGHTA, CDR2 FQNQQP, per germline. The CDR3 is 13 residues long.

This clone was detected a few times. The gene names given are mouse names. The CDR3 extends 1 residue past the end of the read, so its final part is completed from the germline J gene. The genes are TRBV14 and TRBJ2-7, with D perhaps TRBD1 (6 bases). The CDR3 covers 12 residues. Trimming took off 4 bases at V and 5 bases at J, with 10 bases between the two ends. CDR1 and CDR2 from the germline V gene are SGHDT and FRDEAV. Partial CDR3 DNA: TGTGCCAGCAGTCCCCCAGGGGATGAACAGTAC. Encoded protein: CASSPPGDEQY. The whole CDR3 reads CASSPPGDEQYF.

This clone has more than one count but fewer than ten. Gene names and germline refer to mouse. The read finishes 1 residue shy of the CDR3 end, and the germline J gene is used to complete it. This chain connects TRBV3 to TRBJ1-1, with D perhaps TRBD1 (5 bases). The CDR3 totals 14 residues. The germline V gene has CDR1 SNHLY and CDR2 FYNGKV (reference sequence). The germline V and J ends were trimmed by 1 base and 1 base, with 7 bases remaining between them. CDR3 sequence: CASSLGQGNTEVFF. The CDR3 DNA, read in part, is TGTGCCAGCAGCTTAGGTCAGGGGAACACAGAAGTCTTC.

About this clone: Gene names denote mouse genes. With the read ending 1 residue before the CDR3 end, the germline J gene is used to fill in that end. V is TRBV23 and J is TRBJ2-7; TRBD1 is the table's D call, not checked against the DNA. Germline V gene data show CDR1 as KGHTA and CDR2 as FQNQQP. The CDR3 length is 15 residues. CDR3 bases read: TGCTCCAGCAGTCAATCAGGGCAGGGCTCCTATGAACAGTAC. Amino acid sequence: CSSSQSGQGSYEQY. The complete CDR3 reads CSSSQSGQGSYEQYF.